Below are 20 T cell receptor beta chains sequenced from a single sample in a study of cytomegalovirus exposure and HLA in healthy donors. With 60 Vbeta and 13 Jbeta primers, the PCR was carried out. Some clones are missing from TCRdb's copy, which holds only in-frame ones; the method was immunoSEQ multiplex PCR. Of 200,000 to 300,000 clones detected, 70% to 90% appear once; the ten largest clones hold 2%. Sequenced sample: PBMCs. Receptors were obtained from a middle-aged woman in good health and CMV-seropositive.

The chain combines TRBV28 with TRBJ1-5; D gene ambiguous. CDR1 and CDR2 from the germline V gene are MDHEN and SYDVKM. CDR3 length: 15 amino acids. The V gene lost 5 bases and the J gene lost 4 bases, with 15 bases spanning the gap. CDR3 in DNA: TGTGCCAGCAGTCCCTCGGGGTCTAGGAATCAGCCCCAGCATTTT. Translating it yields CASSPSGSRNQPQHF.

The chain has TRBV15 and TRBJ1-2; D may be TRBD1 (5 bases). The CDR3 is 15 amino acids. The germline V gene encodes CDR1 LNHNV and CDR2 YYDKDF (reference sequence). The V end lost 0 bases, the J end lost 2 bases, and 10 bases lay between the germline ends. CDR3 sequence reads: CATSREYSGNYGYTF. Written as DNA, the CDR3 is TGTGCCACCAGCAGAGAGTATTCAGGGAACTATGGCTACACCTTC.

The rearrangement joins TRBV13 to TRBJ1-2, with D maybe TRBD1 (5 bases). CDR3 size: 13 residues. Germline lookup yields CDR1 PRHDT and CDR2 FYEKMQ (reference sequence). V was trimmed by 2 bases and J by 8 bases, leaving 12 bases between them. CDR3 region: CASSLPTGNGYTF. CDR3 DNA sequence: TGTGCCAGCAGCTTACCAACAGGTAACGGCTACACCTTC.

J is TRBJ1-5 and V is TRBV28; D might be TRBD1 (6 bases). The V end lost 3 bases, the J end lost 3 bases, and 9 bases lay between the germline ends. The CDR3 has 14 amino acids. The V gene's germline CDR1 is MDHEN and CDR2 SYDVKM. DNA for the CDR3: TGTGCCAGCAGTTTTGGACAGCTCAATCAGCCCCAGCATTTT. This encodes CASSFGQLNQPQHF.

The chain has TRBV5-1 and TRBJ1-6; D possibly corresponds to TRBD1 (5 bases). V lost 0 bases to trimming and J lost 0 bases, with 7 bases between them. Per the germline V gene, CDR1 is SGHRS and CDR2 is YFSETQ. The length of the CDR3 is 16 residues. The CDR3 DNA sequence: TGCGCCAGCAGCTTGGGTCAGGGCTCCTATAATTCACCCCTCCACTTT. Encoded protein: CASSLGQGSYNSPLHF.

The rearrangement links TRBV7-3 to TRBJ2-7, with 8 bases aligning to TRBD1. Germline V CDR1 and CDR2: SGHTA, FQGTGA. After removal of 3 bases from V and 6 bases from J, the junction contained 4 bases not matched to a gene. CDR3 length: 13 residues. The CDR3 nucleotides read TGTGCCAGCAGCTTCGGACAGGGCACCGAGCAGTACTTC. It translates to CASSFGQGTEQYF.

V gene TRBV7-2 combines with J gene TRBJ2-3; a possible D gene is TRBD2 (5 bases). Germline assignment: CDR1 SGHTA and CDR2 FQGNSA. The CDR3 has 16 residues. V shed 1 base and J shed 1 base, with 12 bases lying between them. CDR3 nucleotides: TGTGCCAGCAGCTTAGAAAGGGCGGGCCGCACAGATACGCAGTATTTT. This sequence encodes CASSLERAGRTDTQYF.

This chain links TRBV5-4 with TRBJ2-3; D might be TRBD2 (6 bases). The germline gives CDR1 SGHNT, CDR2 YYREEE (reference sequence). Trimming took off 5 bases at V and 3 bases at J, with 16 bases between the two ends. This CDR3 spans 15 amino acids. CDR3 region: CASSQNRELTDTQYF. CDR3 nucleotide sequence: TGTGCCAGCAGTCAAAACCGGGAGCTAACAGATACGCAGTATTTT.

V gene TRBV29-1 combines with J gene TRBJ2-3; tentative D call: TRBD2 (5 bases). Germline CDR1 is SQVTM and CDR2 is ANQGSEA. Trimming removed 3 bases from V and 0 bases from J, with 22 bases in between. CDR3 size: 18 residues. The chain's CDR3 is CSVEGAATLSSSTDTQYF. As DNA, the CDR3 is TGCAGCGTTGAGGGAGCGGCAACTCTATCCTCTAGCACAGATACGCAGTATTTT.

CDR3 nucleotide sequence: TGTGCCAGTAGTGGGCGGGACTACGAGCAGTACTTC. Translating it yields CASSGRDYEQYF. The rearrangement links TRBV19 to TRBJ2-7; the D gene is possibly TRBD2 (6 bases). Trimming removed 5 bases from V and 3 bases from J, with 8 bases in between. The CDR3 has 12 amino acids. CDR1 is LNHDA, CDR2 SQIVND, per germline (reference sequence).

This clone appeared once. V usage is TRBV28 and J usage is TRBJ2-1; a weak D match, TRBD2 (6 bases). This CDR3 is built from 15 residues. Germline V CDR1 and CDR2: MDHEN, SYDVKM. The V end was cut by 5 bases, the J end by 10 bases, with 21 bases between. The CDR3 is CASSVPRGGSQEQFF. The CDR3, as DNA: TGTGCCAGCAGTGTCCCCCGTGGAGGGAGCCAAGAGCAGTTCTTC.

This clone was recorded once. The CDR3 protein is CASSQYGEVWNEQFF. The CDR3 nucleotides are TGTGCCAGCAGCCAATATGGGGAGGTGTGGAATGAGCAGTTCTTC. The chain carries TRBV7-2 and TRBJ2-1, with a weak D call TRBD2 (6 bases). The germline V gene has CDR1 SGHTA and CDR2 FQGNSA. V lost 5 bases to trimming and J lost 7 bases, with 18 bases between them. The CDR3 sequence is 15 residues long.

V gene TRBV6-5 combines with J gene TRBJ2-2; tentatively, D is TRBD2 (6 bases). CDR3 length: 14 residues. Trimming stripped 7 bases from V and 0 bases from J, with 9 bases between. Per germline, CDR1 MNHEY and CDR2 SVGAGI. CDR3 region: CASIAGSNTGELFF. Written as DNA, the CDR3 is TGTGCCAGCATCGCGGGATCGAACACCGGGGAGCTGTTTTTT.

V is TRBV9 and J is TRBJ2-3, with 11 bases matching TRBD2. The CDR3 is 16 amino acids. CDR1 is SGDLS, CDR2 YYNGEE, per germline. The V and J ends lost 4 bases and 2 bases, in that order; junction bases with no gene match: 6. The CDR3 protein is CASSPRLAGPTDTQYF. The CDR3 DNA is TGTGCCAGCAGCCCCCGACTAGCGGGGCCCACAGATACGCAGTATTTT.

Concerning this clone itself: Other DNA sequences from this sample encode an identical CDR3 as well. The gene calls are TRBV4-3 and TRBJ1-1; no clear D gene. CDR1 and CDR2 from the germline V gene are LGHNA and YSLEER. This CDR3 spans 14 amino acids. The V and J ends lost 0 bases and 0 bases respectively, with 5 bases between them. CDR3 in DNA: TGCGCCAGCAGCCAAGACTCGGTGAACACTGAAGCTTTCTTT. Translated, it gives CASSQDSVNTEAFF.

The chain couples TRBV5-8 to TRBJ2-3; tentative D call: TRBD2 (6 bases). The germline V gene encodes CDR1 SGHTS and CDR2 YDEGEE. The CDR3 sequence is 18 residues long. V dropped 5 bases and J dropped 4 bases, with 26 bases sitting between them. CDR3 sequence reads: CASSSSGLSVAKADTQYF. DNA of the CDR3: TGTGCCAGCAGTTCCTCGGGACTTTCCGTCGCGAAGGCAGATACGCAGTATTTT.

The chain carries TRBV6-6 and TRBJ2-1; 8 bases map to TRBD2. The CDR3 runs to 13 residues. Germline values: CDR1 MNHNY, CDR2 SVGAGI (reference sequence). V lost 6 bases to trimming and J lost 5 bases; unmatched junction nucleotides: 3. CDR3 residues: CASSLSGDNEQFF. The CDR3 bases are TGTGCCAGCAGCCTTAGCGGGGACAATGAGCAGTTCTTC.

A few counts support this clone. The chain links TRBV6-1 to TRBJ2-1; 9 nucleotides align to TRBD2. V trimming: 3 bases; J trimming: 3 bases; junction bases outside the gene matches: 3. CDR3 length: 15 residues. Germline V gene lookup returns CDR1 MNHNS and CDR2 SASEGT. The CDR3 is CASSESSGDYNEQFF. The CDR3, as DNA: TGTGCCAGCAGTGAGTCTAGCGGGGACTACAATGAGCAGTTCTTC.

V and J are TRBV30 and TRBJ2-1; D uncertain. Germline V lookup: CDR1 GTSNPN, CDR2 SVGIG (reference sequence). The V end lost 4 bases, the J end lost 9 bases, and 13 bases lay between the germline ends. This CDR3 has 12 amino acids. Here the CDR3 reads CAWTPQLSEQFF. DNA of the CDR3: TGTGCCTGGACCCCACAACTATCTGAGCAGTTCTTC.

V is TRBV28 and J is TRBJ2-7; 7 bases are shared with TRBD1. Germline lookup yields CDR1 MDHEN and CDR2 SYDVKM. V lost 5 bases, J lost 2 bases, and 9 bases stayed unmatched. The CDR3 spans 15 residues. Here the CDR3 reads CASSPQGQSTYEQYF. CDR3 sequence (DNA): TGTGCCAGCAGTCCCCAGGGACAGAGCACCTACGAGCAGTACTTC. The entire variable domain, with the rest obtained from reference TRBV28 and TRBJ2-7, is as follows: DVKVTQSSRYLVKRTGEKVFLECVQDMDHENMFWYRQDPGLGLRLIYFSYDVKMKEKGDIPEGYSVSREKKERFSLILESASTNQTSMYLCASSPQGQSTYEQYFGPGTRLTVT.